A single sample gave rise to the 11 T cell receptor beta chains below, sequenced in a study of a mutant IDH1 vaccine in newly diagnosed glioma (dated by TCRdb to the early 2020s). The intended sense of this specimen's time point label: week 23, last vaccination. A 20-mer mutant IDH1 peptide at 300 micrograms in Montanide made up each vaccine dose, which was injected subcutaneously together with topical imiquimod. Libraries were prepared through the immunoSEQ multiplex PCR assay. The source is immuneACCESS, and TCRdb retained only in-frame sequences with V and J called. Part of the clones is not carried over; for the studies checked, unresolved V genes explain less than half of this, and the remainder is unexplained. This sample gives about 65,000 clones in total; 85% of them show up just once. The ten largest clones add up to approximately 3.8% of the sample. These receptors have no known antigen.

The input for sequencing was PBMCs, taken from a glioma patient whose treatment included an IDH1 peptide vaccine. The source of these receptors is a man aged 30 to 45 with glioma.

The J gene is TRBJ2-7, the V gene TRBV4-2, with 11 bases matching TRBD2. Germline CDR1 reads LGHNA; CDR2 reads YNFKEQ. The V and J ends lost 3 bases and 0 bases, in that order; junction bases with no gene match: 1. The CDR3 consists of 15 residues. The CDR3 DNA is TGTGCCAGCAGCCACGGGACTAGCGGCTCCTACGAGCAGTACTTC. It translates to CASSHGTSGSYEQYF.

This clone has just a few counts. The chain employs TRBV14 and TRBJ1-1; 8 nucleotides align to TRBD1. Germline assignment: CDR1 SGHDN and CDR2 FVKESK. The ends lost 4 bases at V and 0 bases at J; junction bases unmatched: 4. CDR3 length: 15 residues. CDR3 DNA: TGTGCCAGCAGCCCCGGACAGGGTTTGAACACTGAAGCTTTCTTT. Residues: CASSPGQGLNTEAFF.

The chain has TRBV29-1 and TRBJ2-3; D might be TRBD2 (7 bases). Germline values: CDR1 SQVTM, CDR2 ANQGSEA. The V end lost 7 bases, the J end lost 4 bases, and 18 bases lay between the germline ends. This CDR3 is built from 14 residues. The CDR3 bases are TGCAGCGCTACGACCGGAGGGGGGGCAGATACGCAGTATTTT. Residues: CSATTGGGADTQYF.

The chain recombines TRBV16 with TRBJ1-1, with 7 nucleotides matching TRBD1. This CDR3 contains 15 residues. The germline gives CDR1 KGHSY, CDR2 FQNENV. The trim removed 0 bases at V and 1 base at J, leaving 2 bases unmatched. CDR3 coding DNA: TGTGCCAGCAGCCAATCTCCAGGGGGGAACACTGAAGCTTTCTTT. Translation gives CASSQSPGGNTEAFF. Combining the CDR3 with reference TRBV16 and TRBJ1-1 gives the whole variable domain GEEVAQTPKHLVRGEGQKAKLYCAPIKGHSYVFWYQQVLKNEFKFLISFQNENVFDETGMPKERFSAKCLPNSPCSLEIQATKLEDSAVYFCASSQSPGGNTEAFFGQGTRLTVV.

This CDR3 reads CASSEPGLAGGKETQYF. CDR3 in DNA: TGTGCCAGCAGTGAACCGGGACTAGCGGGGGGGAAAGAGACCCAGTACTTC. J is TRBJ2-5 and V is TRBV6-1, with TRBD2 matching 16 bases. The CDR3 extends over 17 amino acids. Germline lookup yields CDR1 MNHNS and CDR2 SASEGT. V lost 2 bases and J lost 3; bases outside the gene matches: 3.

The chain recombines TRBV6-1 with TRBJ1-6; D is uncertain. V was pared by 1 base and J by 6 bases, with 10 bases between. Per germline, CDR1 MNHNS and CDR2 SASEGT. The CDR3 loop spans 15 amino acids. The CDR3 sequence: CASSEVSAANSPLHF. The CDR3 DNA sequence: TGTGCCAGCAGTGAAGTATCGGCAGCTAATTCACCCCTCCACTTT.

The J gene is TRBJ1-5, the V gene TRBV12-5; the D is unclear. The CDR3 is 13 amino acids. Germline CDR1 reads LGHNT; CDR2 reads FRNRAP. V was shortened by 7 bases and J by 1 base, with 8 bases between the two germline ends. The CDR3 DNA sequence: TGTGCTAGTGACGGTGGGAGCAATCAGCCCCAGCATTTT. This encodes CASDGGSNQPQHF.

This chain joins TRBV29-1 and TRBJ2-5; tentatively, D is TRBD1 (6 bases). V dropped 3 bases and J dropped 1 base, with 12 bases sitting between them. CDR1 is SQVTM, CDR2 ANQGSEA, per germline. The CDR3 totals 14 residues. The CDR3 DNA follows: TGCAGCGTTGAGTCAGGGGCAAGCCAAGAGACCCAGTACTTC. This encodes CSVESGASQETQYF.

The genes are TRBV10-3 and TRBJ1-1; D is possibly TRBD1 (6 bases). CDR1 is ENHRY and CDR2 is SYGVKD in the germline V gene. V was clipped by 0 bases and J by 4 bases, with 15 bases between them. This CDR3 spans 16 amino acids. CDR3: CAISESKGAGATEAFF. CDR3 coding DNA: TGTGCCATCAGTGAGTCGAAGGGCGCGGGGGCCACTGAAGCTTTCTTT.

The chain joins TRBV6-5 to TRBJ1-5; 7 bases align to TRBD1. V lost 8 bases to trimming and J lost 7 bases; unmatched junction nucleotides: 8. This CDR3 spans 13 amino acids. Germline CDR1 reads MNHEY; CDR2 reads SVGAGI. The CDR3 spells CASGSGGLQPQHF. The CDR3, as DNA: TGTGCCAGCGGATCAGGGGGGCTCCAGCCCCAGCATTTT.

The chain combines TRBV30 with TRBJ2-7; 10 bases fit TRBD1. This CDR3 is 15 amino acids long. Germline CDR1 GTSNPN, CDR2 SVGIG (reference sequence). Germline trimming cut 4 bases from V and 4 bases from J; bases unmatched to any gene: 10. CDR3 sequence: CAWTRTTGGKYEQYF. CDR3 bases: TGTGCCTGGACGCGTACGACAGGGGGCAAATACGAGCAGTACTTC.